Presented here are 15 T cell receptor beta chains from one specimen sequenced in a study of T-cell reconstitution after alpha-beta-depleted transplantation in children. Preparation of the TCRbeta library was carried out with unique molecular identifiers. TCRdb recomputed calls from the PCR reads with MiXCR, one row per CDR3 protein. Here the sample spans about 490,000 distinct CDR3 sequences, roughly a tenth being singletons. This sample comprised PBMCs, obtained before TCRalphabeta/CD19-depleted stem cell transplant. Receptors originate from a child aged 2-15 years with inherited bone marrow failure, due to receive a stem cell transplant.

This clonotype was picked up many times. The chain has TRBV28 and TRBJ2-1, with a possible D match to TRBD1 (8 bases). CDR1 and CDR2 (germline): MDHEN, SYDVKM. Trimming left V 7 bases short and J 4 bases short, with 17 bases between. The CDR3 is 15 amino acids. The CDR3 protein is CASTITGGAYNEQFF. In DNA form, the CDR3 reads TGTGCCAGCACCATTACAGGGGGGGCGTACAATGAGCAGTTCTTC.

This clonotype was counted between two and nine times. CDR3 region: CASSAGQGAIGYTF. DNA for the CDR3: TGTGCCAGCAGCGCGGGACAGGGGGCGATTGGCTACACCTTC. This chain uses TRBV7-9 with TRBJ1-2; 12 bases match TRBD1. The CDR3 covers 14 residues. Trimming cost V 5 bases and J 7 bases; bases outside gene matches: 5. Per germline, CDR1 SEHNR and CDR2 FQNEAQ (reference sequence).

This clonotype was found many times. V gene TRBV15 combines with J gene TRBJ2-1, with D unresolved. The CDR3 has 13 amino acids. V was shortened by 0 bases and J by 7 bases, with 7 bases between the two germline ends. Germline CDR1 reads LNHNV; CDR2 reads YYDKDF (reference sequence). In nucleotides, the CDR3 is TGTGCCACCAGCAGAGATCCGCTGAATGAGCAGTTCTTC. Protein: CATSRDPLNEQFF.

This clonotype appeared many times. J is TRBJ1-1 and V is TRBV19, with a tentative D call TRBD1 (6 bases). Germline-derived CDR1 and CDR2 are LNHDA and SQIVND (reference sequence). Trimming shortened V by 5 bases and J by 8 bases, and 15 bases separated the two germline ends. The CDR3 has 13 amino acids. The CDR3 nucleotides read TGTGCCAGTAGTCAACAGGGAACCGGGGAAGCTTTCTTT. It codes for CASSQQGTGEAFF.

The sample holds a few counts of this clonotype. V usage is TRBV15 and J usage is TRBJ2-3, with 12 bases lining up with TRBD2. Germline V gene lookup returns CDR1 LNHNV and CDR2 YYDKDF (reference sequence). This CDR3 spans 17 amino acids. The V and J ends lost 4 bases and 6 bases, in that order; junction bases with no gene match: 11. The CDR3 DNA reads TGTGCCACCAGCAAACTTAAGACTAGCGGGAGAGTTGATACGCAGTATTTT. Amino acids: CATSKLKTSGRVDTQYF.

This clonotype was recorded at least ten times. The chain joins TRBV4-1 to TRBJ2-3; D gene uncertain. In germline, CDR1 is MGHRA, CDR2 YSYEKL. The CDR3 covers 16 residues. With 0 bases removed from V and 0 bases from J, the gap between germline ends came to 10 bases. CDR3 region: CASSQEVQPSTDTQYF. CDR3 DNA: TGCGCCAGCAGCCAAGAGGTACAGCCTAGCACAGATACGCAGTATTTT.

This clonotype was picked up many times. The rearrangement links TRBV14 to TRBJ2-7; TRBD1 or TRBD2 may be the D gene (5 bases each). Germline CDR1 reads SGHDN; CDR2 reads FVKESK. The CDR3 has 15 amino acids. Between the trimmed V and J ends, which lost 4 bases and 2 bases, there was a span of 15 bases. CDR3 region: CASSRRRDGPYEQYF. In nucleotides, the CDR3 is TGTGCCAGCAGCCGACGCCGGGACGGACCCTACGAGCAGTACTTC.

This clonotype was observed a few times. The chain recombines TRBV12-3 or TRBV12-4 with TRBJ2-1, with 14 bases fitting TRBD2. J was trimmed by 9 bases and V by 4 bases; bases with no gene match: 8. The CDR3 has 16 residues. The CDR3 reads CASSSWGLAGAGEQFF. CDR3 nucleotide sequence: TGTGCCAGCAGTTCCTGGGGACTAGCGGGAGCCGGTGAGCAGTTCTTC.

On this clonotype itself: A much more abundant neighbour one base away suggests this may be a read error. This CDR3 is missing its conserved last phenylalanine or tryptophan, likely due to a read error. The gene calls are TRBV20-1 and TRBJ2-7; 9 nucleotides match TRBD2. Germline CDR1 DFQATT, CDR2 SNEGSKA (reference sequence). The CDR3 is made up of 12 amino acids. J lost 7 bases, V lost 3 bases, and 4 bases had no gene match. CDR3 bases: TGCAGTGCTAGTCGCGGGAGGGTTGAGCAGTACTGC. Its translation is CSASRGRVEQYC.

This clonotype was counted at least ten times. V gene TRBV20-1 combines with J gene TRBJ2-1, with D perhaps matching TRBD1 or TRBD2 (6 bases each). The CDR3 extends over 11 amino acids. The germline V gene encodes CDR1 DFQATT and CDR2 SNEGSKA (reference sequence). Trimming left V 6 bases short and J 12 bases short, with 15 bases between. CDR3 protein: CSAWRGFGQFF. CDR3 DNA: TGCAGTGCCTGGAGGGGGTTCGGGCAGTTCTTC.

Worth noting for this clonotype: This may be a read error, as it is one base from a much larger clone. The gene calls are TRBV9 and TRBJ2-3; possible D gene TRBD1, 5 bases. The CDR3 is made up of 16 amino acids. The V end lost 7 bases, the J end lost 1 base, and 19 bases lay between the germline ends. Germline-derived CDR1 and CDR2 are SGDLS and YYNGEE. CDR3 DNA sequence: TGTGCCAGCGGCGCTCAAGGGGCGAGTCGCACAGATACGCAGTATTTT. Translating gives CASGAQGASRTDTQYF.

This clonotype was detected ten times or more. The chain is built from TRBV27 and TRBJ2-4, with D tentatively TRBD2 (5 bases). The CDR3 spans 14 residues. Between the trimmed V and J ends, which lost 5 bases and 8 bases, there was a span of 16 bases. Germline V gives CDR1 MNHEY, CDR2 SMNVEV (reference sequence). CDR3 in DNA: TGTGCCAGCAGTCCCGCCGCGGGCGGGCACATTCAGTACTTC. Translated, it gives CASSPAAGGHIQYF.

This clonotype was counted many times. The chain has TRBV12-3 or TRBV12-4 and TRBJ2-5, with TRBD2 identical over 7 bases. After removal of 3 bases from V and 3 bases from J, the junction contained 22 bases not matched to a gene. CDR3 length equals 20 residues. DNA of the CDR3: TGTGCCAGCAGTTTTCCCCCTTCCGGGCGGGAGAGGGTGTGGGAAGAGACCCAGTACTTC. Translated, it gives CASSFPPSGRERVWEETQYF.

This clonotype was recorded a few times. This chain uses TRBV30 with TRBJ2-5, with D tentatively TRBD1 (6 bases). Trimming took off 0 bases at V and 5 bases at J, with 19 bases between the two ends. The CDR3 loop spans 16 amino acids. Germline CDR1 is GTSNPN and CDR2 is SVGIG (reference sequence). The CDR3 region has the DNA TGTGCCTGGAGTGTTATCAGGGGAAGGGGCGTCGAGACCCAGTACTTC. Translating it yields CAWSVIRGRGVETQYF.

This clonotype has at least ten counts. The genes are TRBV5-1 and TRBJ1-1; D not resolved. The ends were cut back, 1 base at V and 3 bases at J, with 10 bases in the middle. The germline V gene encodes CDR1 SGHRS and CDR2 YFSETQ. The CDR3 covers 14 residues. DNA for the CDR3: TGCGCCAGCAGCTTGCGACTCCGGGACACTGAAGCTTTCTTT. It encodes CASSLRLRDTEAFF.